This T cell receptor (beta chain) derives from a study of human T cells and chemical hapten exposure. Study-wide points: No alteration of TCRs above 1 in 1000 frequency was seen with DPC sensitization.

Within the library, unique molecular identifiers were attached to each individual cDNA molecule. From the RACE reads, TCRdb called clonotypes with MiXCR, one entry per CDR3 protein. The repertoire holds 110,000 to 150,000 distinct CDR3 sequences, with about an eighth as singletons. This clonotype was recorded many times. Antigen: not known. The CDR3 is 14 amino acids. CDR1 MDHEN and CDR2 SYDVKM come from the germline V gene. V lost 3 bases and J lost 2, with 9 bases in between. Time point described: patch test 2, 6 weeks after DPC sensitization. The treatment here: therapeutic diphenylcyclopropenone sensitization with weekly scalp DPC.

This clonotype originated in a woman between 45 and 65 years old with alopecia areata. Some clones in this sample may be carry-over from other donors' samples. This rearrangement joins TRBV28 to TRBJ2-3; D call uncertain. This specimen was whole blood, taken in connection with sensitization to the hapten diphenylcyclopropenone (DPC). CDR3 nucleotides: TGTGCCAGCAGTTTTAACAGAGTCACAGATACGCAGTATTTT. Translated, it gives CASSFNRVTDTQYF. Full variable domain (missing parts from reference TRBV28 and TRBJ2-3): DVKVTQSSRYLVKRTGEKVFLECVQDMDHENMFWYRQDPGLGLRLIYFSYDVKMKEKGDIPEGYSVSREKKERFSLILESASTNQTSMYLCASSFNRVTDTQYFGPGTRLTVL.